The 27 T cell receptor beta chains below all came from one sample that was sequenced in a study of control samples from healthy donors and cancer patients. Assay used: immunoSEQ multiplex PCR; TCRdb lists only in-frame clones, some missing. The table lists some 130,000 clones, roughly 94% of them singletons. Sequencing input: blood. These receptors were collected from a man under 40 in good health.

V and J are TRBV7-9 and TRBJ2-5; TRBD1 might be the D (5 bases). The CDR3 extends over 14 amino acids. Per germline, CDR1 SEHNR and CDR2 FQNEAQ (reference sequence). Trimming shortened V by 1 base and J by 1 base, and 7 bases separated the two germline ends. CDR3 DNA sequence: TGTGCCAGCAGCTTAGTAGGGGTCCAAGAGACCCAGTACTTC. Translating gives CASSLVGVQETQYF.

V gene TRBV30 combines with J gene TRBJ1-2; maybe TRBD1 (5 bases). V lost 5 bases and J 7 bases, leaving 17 bases between the germline ends. CDR3 size: 13 residues. Germline lookup yields CDR1 GTSNPN and CDR2 SVGIG (reference sequence). CDR3 region: CAWGTRAASGYTF. CDR3 DNA sequence: TGTGCCTGGGGGACTAGGGCGGCCTCTGGCTACACCTTC. The variable domain in full, with the rest retrieved from reference TRBV30 and TRBJ1-2, is SQTIHQWPATLVQPVGSPLSLECTVEGTSNPNLYWYRQAAGRGLQLLFYSVGIGQISSEVPQNLSASRPQDRQFILSSKKLLLSDSGFYLCAWGTRAASGYTFGSGTRLTVV.

V is TRBV6-2 or TRBV6-3 and J is TRBJ2-7; D may be TRBD1 (5 bases). The CDR3 has 14 residues. The V gene's germline CDR1 is MNHEY and CDR2 SVGEGT. V was clipped by 2 bases and J by 2 bases, with 10 bases between them. The CDR3 region has the DNA TGTGCCAGCAGTTACGTTTTGACAGCCTACGAGCAGTACTTC. Protein product: CASSYVLTAYEQYF.

This chain uses TRBV5-6 with TRBJ2-3; no reliable D call. Trimming stripped 1 base from V and 0 bases from J, with 12 bases between. Germline values: CDR1 SGHDT, CDR2 YYEEEE. The CDR3 totals 16 residues. CDR3 nucleotides: TGTGCCAGCAGCTTGAGAGGTCATGCTAGCACAGATACGCAGTATTTT. Its translation: CASSLRGHASTDTQYF.

The chain is built from TRBV9 and TRBJ2-1, with unresolved D. The V gene's germline CDR1 is SGDLS and CDR2 YYNGEE. V gave up 0 bases and J gave up 5 bases, with 18 bases separating them. This CDR3 spans 17 amino acids. Here the CDR3 DNA reads TGTGCCAGCAGCGTAGGGGCTTGGGCTATATCCGACAATGAGCAGTTCTTC. This gives the protein CASSVGAWAISDNEQFF.

CDR3 coding DNA: TGCAGTGCTATACAGGGTGAAGCTTTCTTT. Translation gives CSAIQGEAFF. This sequence joins TRBV20-1 and TRBJ1-1, with D possibly being TRBD1 (6 bases). The CDR3 runs to 10 residues. The germline V and J ends were trimmed by 4 bases and 7 bases, with 7 bases remaining between them. The germline V gene encodes CDR1 DFQATT and CDR2 SNEGSKA (reference sequence).

The chain has TRBV5-1 and TRBJ2-3, with TRBD2 matching over 13 bases. The CDR3 is made up of 16 amino acids. The junction had 7 bases not matched to a gene; V was cut back by 4 bases and J by 5 bases. In germline, CDR1 is SGHRS, CDR2 YFSETQ. In DNA form, the CDR3 reads TGCGCCAGCAGCGCGGGACTAGCGGGGATTATAGATACGCAGTATTTT. This codes for CASSAGLAGIIDTQYF.

This chain uses TRBV5-5 with TRBJ1-3; D not certain. The CDR3 spans 13 residues. The germline gives CDR1 SGHKS, CDR2 YYEKEE (reference sequence). Between the trimmed V and J ends, which lost 3 bases and 4 bases, there was a span of 8 bases. CDR3 loop: CASSWAVGNTIYF. Written as DNA, the CDR3 is TGTGCCAGCAGCTGGGCCGTCGGAAACACCATATATTTT.

The genes are TRBV19 and TRBJ1-1, with D possibly TRBD1 on 5 matching bases. This CDR3 spans 14 amino acids. The V gene lost 7 bases and the J gene lost 5 bases, with 17 bases spanning the gap. Germline-derived CDR1 and CDR2 are LNHDA and SQIVND (reference sequence). DNA for the CDR3: TGTGCCAGTAAGTCCGGGGCCAGTGGGACTGAAGCTTTCTTT. Translation: CASKSGASGTEAFF.

CDR3 region: CASSAPVGNTQYF. CDR3 sequence (DNA): TGTGCCAGCAGCGCCCCCGTAGGAAATACGCAGTATTTT. V is TRBV11-2 and J is TRBJ2-3; D gene unclear. Germline V CDR1 and CDR2: SGHAT, FQNNGV. V was pared by 5 bases and J by 7 bases, with 13 bases between. This CDR3 contains 13 residues.

The CDR3 coding sequence is TGCAGCGTTCGGCGGGTAGGAGGAGGTATTGACAATGAGCAGTTCTTC. Encoded protein: CSVRRVGGGIDNEQFF. The chain employs TRBV29-1 and TRBJ2-1, with a tentative D call TRBD2 (5 bases). Germline values: CDR1 SQVTM, CDR2 ANQGSEA. With 5 bases removed from V and 5 bases from J, the gap between germline ends came to 22 bases. The CDR3 runs 16 residues.

This clone was picked up a small number of times. The CDR3 DNA reads TGTGCCAGCAGCTCGGTGGGGCAGGGGAGCTCCTACGAGCAGTACTTC. Protein: CASSSVGQGSSYEQYF. The chain recombines TRBV7-9 with TRBJ2-7, with D possibly being TRBD1 (6 bases). The CDR3 contains 16 residues. V lost 4 bases and J 0 bases, leaving 16 bases between the germline ends. CDR1 is SEHNR and CDR2 is FQNEAQ in the germline V gene (reference sequence).

The chain carries TRBV6-5 and TRBJ1-2; D is unclear. Per the germline V gene, CDR1 is MNHEY and CDR2 is SVGAGI. V was clipped by 0 bases and J by 10 bases, with 9 bases between them. CDR3 length: 12 residues. CDR3 protein: CASSYSDGAYTF. For the CDR3, the DNA is TGTGCCAGCAGTTACTCGGACGGCGCCTACACCTTC.

DNA of the CDR3: TGTGCCAGTAGTATGGAGGGAGACACTGAAGCTTTCTTT. Residues: CASSMEGDTEAFF. The chain is built from TRBV19 and TRBJ1-1, with D uncertain. Germline CDR1 LNHDA, CDR2 SQIVND (reference sequence). V lost 3 bases and J 3 bases, leaving 8 bases between the germline ends. The CDR3 sequence is 13 residues long.

V gene TRBV19 combines with J gene TRBJ1-1; tentative D call: TRBD1 (5 bases). The germline V gene has CDR1 LNHDA and CDR2 SQIVND (reference sequence). The CDR3 contains 17 residues. V was cut by 4 bases and J by 0 bases, with 18 bases left in between. The CDR3 coding sequence is TGTGCCAGTAGTACCTCCAGGGAATTCGCGATGAACACTGAAGCTTTCTTT. Protein: CASSTSREFAMNTEAFF.

J is TRBJ1-1 and V is TRBV5-5; 9 bases line up with TRBD1. The CDR3 covers 15 residues. Trimming removed 5 bases from V and 6 bases from J; junction bases left unmatched: 11. Germline loops: CDR1 SGHKS, CDR2 YYEKEE (reference sequence). CDR3 region: CASRSKGQGAPEAFF. CDR3 nucleotides: TGTGCCAGCAGGTCAAAGGGACAGGGTGCCCCTGAAGCTTTCTTT.

V usage is TRBV19 and J usage is TRBJ1-5; unclear D gene. The CDR3 has 14 amino acids. The V end was cut by 5 bases, the J end by 0 bases, with 8 bases between. Germline-derived CDR1 and CDR2 are LNHDA and SQIVND (reference sequence). For the CDR3, the DNA is TGTGCCAGTAGTCACGAGAATAGCAATCAGCCCCAGCATTTT. Protein product: CASSHENSNQPQHF.

This clone was seen a single time. This chain connects TRBV14 to TRBJ1-6; D unclear. V was pared by 1 base and J by 0 bases, with 7 bases between. The CDR3 contains 16 residues. Germline lookup yields CDR1 SGHDN and CDR2 FVKESK. CDR3 sequence reads: CASSQGPSSYNSPLHF. The DNA for the CDR3 is TGTGCCAGCAGCCAAGGACCCAGCTCCTATAATTCACCCCTCCACTTT.

The sample holds one count of this clone. The chain has TRBV2 and TRBJ1-5; possible D gene TRBD1, 6 bases. Germline CDR1 is SNHLY and CDR2 is FYNNEI. The CDR3 sequence is 16 residues long. With 6 bases removed from V and 2 bases from J, the gap between germline ends came to 17 bases. As DNA, the CDR3 is TGTGCCAGCAGGAACCACGGACAGCTACGCAATCAGCCCCAGCATTTT. Encoded protein: CASRNHGQLRNQPQHF.

This chain connects TRBV7-9 to TRBJ2-2, with D perhaps matching TRBD1 (6 bases). The germline V and J ends were trimmed by 3 bases and 0 bases, with 11 bases remaining between them. The CDR3 sequence is 16 residues long. Per germline, CDR1 SEHNR and CDR2 FQNEAQ (reference sequence). The CDR3 region is CASSFKGVTNTGELFF. DNA for the CDR3: TGTGCCAGCAGCTTTAAGGGGGTTACGAACACCGGGGAGCTGTTTTTT.

The CDR3 reads CASSRNRDADTQYF. The DNA of the CDR3 is TGTGCCAGCAGTCGAAACAGGGATGCAGATACGCAGTATTTT. This chain joins TRBV6-2 or TRBV6-3 and TRBJ2-3; D may be TRBD1 (6 bases). The CDR3 totals 14 residues. Trimming shortened V by 5 bases and J by 4 bases, and 13 bases separated the two germline ends. In germline, CDR1 is MNHEY, CDR2 SVGEGT.

The J gene is TRBJ2-7, the V gene TRBV29-1, with D possibly matching TRBD2 (6 bases). V was cut by 1 base and J by 2 bases, with 21 bases left in between. The CDR3 spans 17 residues. Germline loops: CDR1 SQVTM, CDR2 ANQGSEA. The CDR3 DNA is TGCAGCGTTGAAGGTCTAGTCCAGGGCGGGAAGCCCTACGAGCAGTACTTC. Translating it yields CSVEGLVQGGKPYEQYF.

V gene TRBV6-6 combines with J gene TRBJ2-4; D ambiguous. The germline V gene encodes CDR1 MNHNY and CDR2 SVGAGI (reference sequence). V was pared by 2 bases and J by 11 bases, with 13 bases between. The CDR3 is 13 amino acids. In DNA form, the CDR3 reads TGTGCCAGCAGTTACCCACTTAGGACGGTTCAGTACTTC. Its translation: CASSYPLRTVQYF.

The chain combines TRBV10-2 with TRBJ2-1, with D perhaps TRBD2 (6 bases). The CDR3 totals 14 residues. CDR1 is WSHSY, CDR2 SAAADI, per germline. Deletions cut 5 bases from V and 4 bases from J, with 12 bases between. Written as DNA, the CDR3 is TGCGCCAGCAGTCGAGGGACTGATTACAATGAGCAGTTCTTC. Its protein is CASSRGTDYNEQFF.

The chain links TRBV10-3 to TRBJ2-2, with D unclear. The CDR3 runs 14 residues. V shed 7 bases and J shed 1 base, with 10 bases lying between them. Germline V gene sequence: CDR1 ENHRY, CDR2 SYGVKD. CDR3 region: CAITETLNTGELFF. In DNA, the CDR3 is TGTGCCATCACCGAGACATTGAACACCGGGGAGCTGTTTTTT.

The chain links TRBV7-9 to TRBJ1-1; no definite D call. Trimming left V 5 bases short and J 6 bases short, with 7 bases between. CDR1 is SEHNR and CDR2 is FQNEAQ in the germline V gene (reference sequence). This CDR3 contains 11 residues. CDR3 DNA sequence: TGTGCCAGCAGCAAAACTCCTGAAGCTTTCTTT. This translates into CASSKTPEAFF.

This rearrangement joins TRBV18 to TRBJ1-6; TRBD1 matches at 8 bases. Losses at the gene ends were 5 bases for V and 13 bases for J; bases not matched to a gene: 13. CDR3 length equals 15 residues. Per germline, CDR1 KGHSH and CDR2 LQKENI. CDR3 loop: CASSSRTGQDQPLHF. The CDR3 DNA is TGTGCCAGCTCATCAAGGACAGGGCAGGATCAGCCCCTCCACTTT.